This is a list of T cell receptor beta chains from one sample in a study of blood T cell dynamics during melanoma immunotherapy. TCRdb's table, derived via immunoSEQ multiplex PCR, lists solely in-frame clones and lacks some. In all, the sample yields roughly 30 clones. Sequenced here: cell-free DNA from blood, sampled from a patient treated with checkpoint blockade. The source of these receptors is a human donor with melanoma. Both conserved end residues are part of each CDR3. The D gene is left open where the match is weak. Rows may omit the clone size; those that give it use once, few, many or a size class.

D: NA
J: TRBJ1-4
V: TRBV2
size: NA
DNA: TGTGCCAGCAGTGGAGGGGCTAGGAATGAAAAACTGTTTTTT
CDR3: CASSGGARNEKLFF

D: TRBD2
J: TRBJ2-1
V: TRBV7-2
size: once
DNA: TGTGCCAGCAGCCTCCGGGCTAGCGGGGGCCCCAATGAGCAGTTCTTC
CDR3: CASSLRASGGPNEQFF

D: NA
J: TRBJ2-1
V: TRBV6-4
size: NA
DNA: TGTGCCAGCAGCCCCGGAGGGGGTAGGGTAAATGAGCAGTTCTTC
CDR3: CASSPGGGRVNEQFF

D: NA
J: TRBJ1-2
V: TRBV5-8
size: NA
DNA: TGTGCCAGCAGCCCGACGGCAGCCTTTAGCTATGGCTACACCTTC
CDR3: CASSPTAAFSYGYTF

D: TRBD1
J: TRBJ2-6
V: TRBV28
size: NA
DNA: TGTGCCAGCAGCCCCGGGACAGTCCGCTCTGGGGCCAACGTCCTGACTTTC
CDR3: CASSPGTVRSGANVLTF

D: NA
J: TRBJ1-2
V: TRBV30
size: few
DNA: TGTGCCTGGAGTTTCGACGGACAGATCTATGGCTACACCTTC
CDR3: CAWSFDGQIYGYTF